The 11 T cell receptor beta chains reported below all come from one sample, sequenced in a study of CD8 T cells in Susac syndrome. RNA was extracted with the RNeasy kit, and a quantity of roughly 0.5 to 1 ug was reverse transcribed using random hexamers. A single record per CDR3 protein comes from TCRdb applying MiXCR to the immunoSEQ multiplex PCR reads. Of about 60,000 distinct CDR3 sequences listed, just over 90% are singletons. Sequencing was done on a sample of CD8+ T cells from PBMCs. These receptors all come from a human donor in good health.

The genes are TRBV2 and TRBJ1-1; maybe TRBD1 (6 bases). This CDR3 is 13 amino acids long. Germline CDR1 and CDR2: SNHLY and FYNNEI. The V end was cut by 7 bases, the J end by 7 bases, with 16 bases between. CDR3: CASIIRGRIEAFF. CDR3 in DNA: TGTGCCAGCATAATTCGGGGGCGTATTGAAGCTTTCTTT.

The V and J genes are TRBV27 and TRBJ2-2; 11 nucleotides match TRBD2. Germline V gives CDR1 MNHEY, CDR2 SMNVEV (reference sequence). The junction had 2 bases not matched to a gene; V was cut back by 4 bases and J by 4 bases. The CDR3 has 15 residues. The CDR3 sequence is CASSSGLAGTGELFF. The DNA for the CDR3 is TGTGCCAGCAGTTCTGGACTAGCGGGCACCGGGGAGCTGTTTTTT.

This sequence joins TRBV5-1 and TRBJ2-7, with 9 bases fitting TRBD1. Germline V CDR1 and CDR2: SGHRS, YFSETQ. V was pared by 5 bases and J by 7 bases, with 7 bases of the junction left unmatched. The CDR3 is made up of 13 amino acids. The CDR3 here is CASRVGTGKEQYF. DNA of the CDR3: TGCGCCAGCAGGGTCGGGACAGGGAAGGAGCAGTACTTC.

The chain has TRBV9 and TRBJ2-1; 8 bases fit TRBD2. This CDR3 region has 14 residues. V trimming: 0 bases; J trimming: 9 bases; junction bases outside the gene matches: 5. Germline V gene lookup returns CDR1 SGDLS and CDR2 YYNGEE. CDR3 in amino acids: CASSVVGGGLEQFF. The CDR3 DNA sequence: TGTGCCAGCAGCGTAGTCGGGGGGGGCCTTGAGCAGTTCTTC.

V gene TRBV20-1 combines with J gene TRBJ2-7; TRBD1 agrees at 8 bases. The length of the CDR3 is 15 residues. Per the germline V gene, CDR1 is DFQATT and CDR2 is SNEGSKA (reference sequence). Unmatched junction bases numbered 7, after V lost 0 bases and J lost 3 bases. CDR3 residues: CSARDRTGGLYEQYF. As DNA, the CDR3 is TGCAGTGCTAGAGATCGAACAGGGGGACTCTACGAGCAGTACTTC.

The chain uses TRBV6-2 or TRBV6-3 and TRBJ2-1; D is perhaps TRBD2 (6 bases). Germline CDR1 MNHEY, CDR2 SVGEGT. The germline V and J ends were trimmed by 5 bases and 0 bases, with 11 bases remaining between them. The CDR3 contains 15 residues. The CDR3 reads CASSRRGSSYNEQFF. CDR3 DNA sequence: TGTGCCAGCAGTCGCCGGGGGAGCTCCTACAATGAGCAGTTCTTC.

This chain connects TRBV19 to TRBJ2-2; 8 positions match TRBD2. Germline V gives CDR1 LNHDA, CDR2 SQIVND (reference sequence). With 5 bases clipped from V and 8 bases from J, the junction kept 19 bases outside the gene matches. This CDR3 is built from 18 residues. CDR3 residues: CASSPDPGTRAVGGELFF. Written as DNA, the CDR3 is TGTGCCAGTAGTCCCGACCCCGGGACTAGGGCGGTTGGAGGGGAGCTGTTTTTT.

This clonotype was observed a handful of times. This sequence joins TRBV12-3 or TRBV12-4 and TRBJ2-7; 8 nucleotides agree with TRBD1. Unmatched junction bases numbered 5, after V lost 4 bases and J lost 6 bases. The CDR3 extends over 13 amino acids. CDR3: CASSSGQGPEQYF. In nucleotides, the CDR3 is TGTGCCAGCAGTTCTGGACAGGGCCCCGAGCAGTACTTC.

V and J are TRBV5-1 and TRBJ2-3; 8 bases are a match to TRBD2. V gave up 5 bases and J gave up 6 bases; unmatched junction bases: 11. The CDR3 contains 15 residues. Germline lookup yields CDR1 SGHRS and CDR2 YFSETQ. The chain's CDR3 is CASRHGGELQDTQYF. In DNA, the CDR3 is TGCGCCAGCAGACACGGGGGGGAACTACAGGATACGCAGTATTTT.

V gene TRBV11-2 combines with J gene TRBJ1-4; TRBD1 might be the D (6 bases). V lost 3 bases, J lost 7 bases, and 15 bases lay in between. Germline CDR1 is SGHAT and CDR2 is FQNNGV. This CDR3 contains 15 residues. CDR3 nucleotides: TGTGCCAGCAGCTTTGGAGGGGGGGCGGGTGAAAAACTGTTTTTT. Its protein product is CASSFGGGAGEKLFF.

This clonotype was seen once. The rearrangement links TRBV20-1 to TRBJ2-7; 9 bases fit TRBD1. The trim removed 0 bases at V and 4 bases at J, leaving 7 bases unmatched. CDR1 is DFQATT and CDR2 is SNEGSKA in the germline V gene (reference sequence). The CDR3 has 15 residues. The CDR3 region has the DNA TGCAGTGCTAGAGATCTCGAGGGACAGGGATACGAGCAGTACTTC. This codes for CSARDLEGQGYEQYF.